Each of the 28 T cell receptor beta chains below was sequenced from the same sample in a study of blood T cell repertoires in COVID-19 (TCRdb year 2020). To prepare the library, the immunoSEQ multiplex PCR assay was applied. The clones in this table, taken by TCRdb from immuneACCESS, are in-frame only. Not every clone is retained; where verified, under half of the shortfall comes from an unresolved V gene, and the cause of the rest is unknown. The sample table shows fewer than 85,000 clones, and roughly 76% are seen once. The ten biggest clones cover 28% of the sample. The sequenced material came from peripheral blood. These receptors came from a woman older than 75 with active or convalescent COVID-19.

As DNA, the CDR3 is TGTGCCAGTAGTAGAACAGGAATGAACACTGAAGCTTTCTTT. Translation gives CASSRTGMNTEAFF. The chain links TRBV19 to TRBJ1-1, with D possibly TRBD1 on 5 matching bases. V was shortened by 4 bases and J by 0 bases, with 9 bases between the two germline ends. Germline CDR1 LNHDA, CDR2 SQIVND (reference sequence). The CDR3 is made up of 14 amino acids.

Here the CDR3 DNA reads TGTGCCAGCAGTTTGGAGGACAGTGAAGCTTTCTTT. It yields the protein CASSLEDSEAFF. The rearrangement links TRBV12-3 or TRBV12-4 to TRBJ1-1; perhaps TRBD1 as D (6 bases). The CDR3 runs 12 residues. V was pared by 3 bases and J by 7 bases, with 9 bases between.

V gene TRBV4-1 combines with J gene TRBJ1-1, with no clear D. V was cut by 0 bases and J by 6 bases, with 14 bases left in between. CDR1 MGHRA and CDR2 YSYEKL come from the germline V gene. The length of the CDR3 is 15 residues. In DNA form, the CDR3 reads TGCGCCAGCAGCCAAGAATCCCTGTCGTTCGCTGAAGCTTTCTTT. Protein product: CASSQESLSFAEAFF.

This clone was detected once. V usage is TRBV5-6 and J usage is TRBJ2-7; 9 nucleotides agree with TRBD1. This CDR3 is 15 amino acids long. Germline V CDR1 and CDR2: SGHDT, YYEEEE. Trimming at V came to 5 bases and at J to 3 bases, leaving 9 bases not matched to a gene. In DNA form, the CDR3 reads TGTGCCAGCAGTATGGACAGGGGTCCTTTCTACGAGCAGTACTTC. Residues: CASSMDRGPFYEQYF. Filled out from reference TRBV5-6 and TRBJ2-7, the complete variable domain reads DAGVTQSPTHLIKTRGQQVTLRCSPKSGHDTVSWYQQALGQGPQFIFQYYEEEERQRGNFPDRFSGHQFPNYSSELNVNALLLGDSALYLCASSMDRGPFYEQYFGPGTRLTVT.

This clone was seen only once. This sequence joins TRBV30 and TRBJ1-4, with 11 bases aligning to TRBD1. In germline, CDR1 is GTSNPN, CDR2 SVGIG (reference sequence). The CDR3 has 14 residues. V lost 2 bases and J lost 7; bases outside the gene matches: 3. The CDR3 coding sequence is TGTGCCTGGAGTAAAGGACAGGGGGCTGAAAAACTGTTTTTT. Residues: CAWSKGQGAEKLFF.

This chain connects TRBV7-6 to TRBJ2-1; 11 nucleotides line up with TRBD2. Losses at the gene ends were 5 bases for V and 6 bases for J; bases not matched to a gene: 15. This CDR3 is built from 18 residues. CDR1 and CDR2 from the germline V gene are SGHVS and FNYEAQ. The CDR3 bases are TGTGCCAGCAGCATGCAACCCCCTACTAGCGGGGGAAGCAATGAGCAGTTCTTC. Translating it yields CASSMQPPTSGGSNEQFF.

This clone was counted a single time. DNA of the CDR3: TGTGCCATCGAACAGGGTGGAGTAGTTAACACCATATATTTT. As protein: CAIEQGGVVNTIYF. The genes are TRBV7-9 and TRBJ1-3; D possibly corresponds to TRBD1 (6 bases). In germline, CDR1 is SEHNR, CDR2 FQNEAQ (reference sequence). The CDR3 spans 14 residues. Trimming pared 10 bases from V and 7 bases from J, leaving 20 bases between.

The V and J genes are TRBV11-2 and TRBJ1-6; D is unclear. The ends were cut back, 5 bases at V and 7 bases at J, with 9 bases in the middle. CDR1 is SGHAT, CDR2 FQNNGV, per germline. The CDR3 is 13 residues long. CDR3 sequence reads: CASSPTSNSPLHF. CDR3 coding DNA: TGTGCCAGCAGCCCCACTTCCAATTCACCCCTCCACTTT.

V usage is TRBV10-1 and J usage is TRBJ2-3, with D perhaps TRBD1 (7 bases). There are 16 residues in the CDR3. Germline CDR1 is WNHNN and CDR2 is SYGVQD (reference sequence). Deletions cut 3 bases from V and 0 bases from J, with 13 bases between. For the CDR3, the DNA is TGCGCCAGCAGTGATGGTCAGGGGGGCAGCACAGATACGCAGTATTTT. Encoded protein: CASSDGQGGSTDTQYF.

The chain couples TRBV7-8 to TRBJ2-7; maybe TRBD2 (5 bases). This CDR3 contains 12 residues. V lost 5 bases and J 4 bases, leaving 9 bases between the germline ends. In germline, CDR1 is SGHVS, CDR2 FQNEAQ. The CDR3 nucleotides are TGTGCCAGCAGCCCGGGAAGGTACGAGCAGTACTTC. It is translated as CASSPGRYEQYF.

The chain is built from TRBV10-3 and TRBJ1-5, with D unresolved. Germline V gene sequence: CDR1 ENHRY, CDR2 SYGVKD. CDR3 length: 12 amino acids. V gave up 8 bases and J gave up 2 bases, with 7 bases separating them. The chain's CDR3 is CAIRSGNQPQHF. DNA of the CDR3: TGTGCCATCCGTTCGGGCAATCAGCCCCAGCATTTT.

This rearrangement joins TRBV6-4 to TRBJ2-1, with D possibly matching TRBD2 (5 bases). Trimming took off 0 bases at V and 3 bases at J, with 9 bases between the two ends. Germline values: CDR1 MRHNA, CDR2 SNTAGT. This CDR3 contains 15 residues. CDR3 residues: CASSDSIGDYNEQFF. DNA of the CDR3: TGTGCCAGCAGTGACTCGATCGGGGACTACAATGAGCAGTTCTTC.

This clone has just a few counts. V usage is TRBV13 and J usage is TRBJ1-3; 7 positions agree with TRBD1. V was pared by 5 bases and J by 4 bases, with 14 bases of the junction left unmatched. Germline V lookup: CDR1 PRHDT, CDR2 FYEKMQ (reference sequence). The CDR3 has 17 residues. The DNA for the CDR3 is TGTGCCAGCAGCCTACTTATGGGGACAGCAGGAGGAAACACCATATATTTT. It specifies CASSLLMGTAGGNTIYF.

The chain combines TRBV7-8 with TRBJ2-2; the match to TRBD2 covers 12 bases. Per germline, CDR1 SGHVS and CDR2 FQNEAQ. J gave up 3 bases and V 3 bases, and 5 bases lay outside the gene matches. This CDR3 is built from 17 residues. The CDR3: CASSFLAGGPDTGELFF. The CDR3 DNA sequence: TGTGCCAGCAGCTTCCTAGCGGGGGGGCCCGACACCGGGGAGCTGTTTTTT.

V and J are TRBV11-3 and TRBJ2-3; tentatively, D is TRBD2 (7 bases). V lost 6 bases and J lost 5, with 18 bases in between. In germline, CDR1 is SGHNT, CDR2 YENEEA. The CDR3 sequence is 15 residues long. The CDR3: CASSPLGGGVDTQYF. As DNA, the CDR3 is TGTGCCAGCAGTCCCTTGGGAGGGGGGGTAGATACGCAGTATTTT.

This chain links TRBV9 with TRBJ2-3, with TRBD1 identical over 11 bases. The germline V gene has CDR1 SGDLS and CDR2 YYNGEE. The CDR3 has 15 residues. Trimming took 3 bases from V and 7 from J; bases not matched to a gene: 7. The CDR3 DNA is TGTGCCAGCAGCGGAGGGACAGGGGGTGGTTATACGCAGTATTTT. Protein: CASSGGTGGGYTQYF.

This chain connects TRBV5-4 to TRBJ1-1; D may be TRBD1 (5 bases). CDR1 is SGHNT and CDR2 is YYREEE in the germline V gene (reference sequence). V was cut by 0 bases and J by 1 base, with 7 bases left in between. CDR3 length equals 14 residues. CDR3 DNA: TGTGCCAGCAGCTTGGCAGACAGGAACACTGAAGCTTTCTTT. Residues: CASSLADRNTEAFF.

The chain links TRBV3-1 (or the pseudogene TRBV3-2) to TRBJ2-5; 9 positions match TRBD2. The CDR3 spans 18 residues. Germline-derived CDR1 and CDR2 are LGHDT and YNNKEL (reference sequence). The junction had 14 bases not matched to a gene; V was cut back by 4 bases and J by 2 bases. The CDR3 protein is CASSPSGQAGGAQETQYF. CDR3 DNA sequence: TGTGCCAGCAGCCCCTCTGGCCAAGCGGGGGGCGCTCAAGAGACCCAGTACTTC.

The chain is built from TRBV6-5 and TRBJ1-5, with 8 bases identical to TRBD1. The germline gives CDR1 MNHEY, CDR2 SVGAGI. Unmatched junction bases numbered 5, after V lost 6 bases and J lost 4 bases. The CDR3 sequence is 14 residues long. The CDR3 DNA reads TGTGCCAGCAGGGTGGGACAGGCAAATCAGCCCCAGCATTTT. This translates into CASRVGQANQPQHF.

The rearrangement joins TRBV12-3 or TRBV12-4 to TRBJ1-2; D not resolved. CDR3 length equals 13 residues. With 7 bases removed from V and 0 bases from J, the gap between germline ends came to 9 bases. This CDR3 reads CASTPGANYGYTF. The CDR3 DNA follows: TGTGCCAGCACCCCCGGGGCTAACTATGGCTACACCTTC.

The chain couples TRBV5-5 to TRBJ1-1; 7 bases agree with TRBD1. Losses at the gene ends were 2 bases for V and 1 base for J; bases not matched to a gene: 2. This CDR3 comprises 14 residues. Per germline, CDR1 SGHKS and CDR2 YYEKEE (reference sequence). CDR3 DNA sequence: TGTGCCAGCAGCTTCCGGACAGGGAACACTGAAGCTTTCTTT. Residues: CASSFRTGNTEAFF.

This clone was found once. This sequence joins TRBV7-9 and TRBJ1-2; D is ambiguous. The CDR3 is 14 amino acids. Germline CDR1 reads SEHNR; CDR2 reads FQNEAQ (reference sequence). V was pared by 4 bases and J by 0 bases, with 9 bases between. This chain's CDR3 is CASSSGISNYGYTF. The CDR3 DNA is TGTGCCAGCAGCTCCGGGATTTCTAACTATGGCTACACCTTC.

In its sample, this clone was seen a few times. CDR3 sequence: CATSRAYGTVEKLFF. The CDR3 nucleotides are TGTGCCACCAGCAGAGCTTACGGGACAGTTGAAAAACTGTTTTTT. The chain has TRBV15 and TRBJ1-4, with 7 nucleotides matching TRBD1. The CDR3 totals 15 residues. V shed 1 base, J shed 7 bases, and the junction held 6 bases outside the gene matches. The germline CDR1 and CDR2 sequences are LNHNV and YYDKDF (reference sequence).

V is TRBV29-1 and J is TRBJ1-1; a weak D match, TRBD1 (6 bases). Trimming took off 6 bases at V and 3 bases at J, with 17 bases between the two ends. CDR1 is SQVTM, CDR2 ANQGSEA, per germline. The CDR3 consists of 14 residues. The chain's CDR3 is CSVAYRDWDTEAFF. CDR3 coding DNA: TGCAGCGTAGCCTACAGGGATTGGGACACTGAAGCTTTCTTT. Full variable domain (outside the CDR3, taken from reference TRBV29-1 and TRBJ1-1): SAVISQKPSRDICQRGTSLTIQCQVDSQVTMMFWYRQQPGQSLTLIATANQGSEATYESGFVIDKFPISRPNLTFSTLTVSNMSPEDSSIYLCSVAYRDWDTEAFFGQGTRLTVV.

This chain uses TRBV9 with TRBJ2-3, with D possibly being TRBD2 (7 bases). Between the trimmed V and J ends, which lost 4 bases and 3 bases, there was a span of 18 bases. Germline lookup yields CDR1 SGDLS and CDR2 YYNGEE. The CDR3 has 16 residues. The CDR3 protein is CASSLTTGGRTDTQYF. CDR3 in DNA: TGTGCCAGCAGCCTTACCACCGGGGGGCGGACAGATACGCAGTATTTT.

This clone was recorded a few times. The chain combines TRBV3-1 (or the pseudogene TRBV3-2) with TRBJ2-7, with TRBD1 matching 11 bases. CDR1 and CDR2 from the germline V gene are LGHDT and YNNKEL (reference sequence). The CDR3 is made up of 15 amino acids. The junction had 7 bases not matched to a gene; V was cut back by 4 bases and J by 5 bases. The CDR3: CASSPRDRGSDEQYF. The CDR3 DNA follows: TGTGCCAGCAGCCCACGGGACAGGGGGTCTGACGAGCAGTACTTC.

The rearrangement links TRBV10-3 to TRBJ2-3, with 10 bases aligning to TRBD2. The CDR3 is 14 amino acids. The germline V gene encodes CDR1 ENHRY and CDR2 SYGVKD. The junction had 10 bases not matched to a gene; V was cut back by 11 bases and J by 5 bases. As DNA, the CDR3 is TGTGCCTCAAGGACTAGCGGTGGGGTAGATACGCAGTATTTT. Its protein is CASRTSGGVDTQYF.

The chain uses TRBV29-1 and TRBJ1-2; D unclear. V was clipped by 7 bases and J by 0 bases, with 9 bases between them. Per the germline V gene, CDR1 is SQVTM and CDR2 is ANQGSEA. This CDR3 is 12 amino acids long. CDR3 nucleotide sequence: TGCAGCGCCGGTGAGGCTAACTATGGCTACACCTTC. Encoded protein: CSAGEANYGYTF.